This TCR beta chain was sequenced for a study of blood T cell repertoires in COVID-19. The overall study: COVID-19 samples, acute and convalescent, were from the United States, Italy and Spain. The cDNA or gDNA used as material had been derived from T cells, B-cell-depleted T cells, or PBMCs.

The CDR3 sequence is 15 residues long. The V and J ends lost 2 bases and 7 bases, in that order; junction bases with no gene match: 5. The germline gives CDR1 SGDLS, CDR2 YYNGEE. Per the study methods: Estimation of nucleated cell counts was performed using reference gene primer amplification. Only in-frame clones appear in the TCRdb table, and some are missing; sequencing was by immunoSEQ multiplex PCR. From that table come the V and J calls and clone size; the DNA was used to work out D and trimming. Here the sample spans more than 110,000 clones, roughly 73% being singletons. The rearrangement uses TRBV9 and TRBJ1-4, with 10 nucleotides matching TRBD1. The receptor's source is a woman aged 45 to 65 with active or convalescent COVID-19. Sequencing was carried out using peripheral blood. As DNA, the CDR3 is TGTGCCAGCAGCGTCGCCGGGACAGGGGTTGAAAAACTGTTTTTT. It yields the protein CASSVAGTGVEKLFF. The whole variable domain, filled in from reference TRBV9 and TRBJ1-4, reads DSGVTQTPKHLITATGQRVTLRCSPRSGDLSVYWYQQSLDQGLQFLIQYYNGEERAKGNILERFSAQQFPDLHSELNLSSLELGDSALYFCASSVAGTGVEKLFFGSGTQLSVL.